This is a list of T cell receptor beta chains from one sample in a study of blood T cell repertoires in COVID-19. Repertoires were generated with immunoSEQ multiplex PCR, while TCRdb's copy carries only in-frame clones and drops some. This sample yields 310,000 or so clones, of which approximately 90% are seen a single time; roughly 6.3% belongs to the top ten. Sequencing was performed on PBMCs or T cells enriched from blood (not recorded which). Receptors were obtained from a middle-aged woman who had recovered from COVID-19. Each CDR3 is given with its conserved first and last residue. Each record gives: D gene, clone size, J gene, V gene, CDR3 protein, CDR3 DNA. D genes are given only for firm matches. The listing skips clone size in some rows; elsewhere it reads once, few, many or a size class.

>NA|NA|TRBJ2-4|TRBV21-1
CASTGYQGLAKNIQYF
TGTGCCAGCACCGGCTATCAGGGGTTAGCCAAAAACATTCAGTACTTC
>NA|NA|TRBJ1-6|TRBV27
CASRSTDSPLHF
TGTGCCAGCCGGTCTACCGATTCACCCCTCCACTTT
>TRBD1|many|TRBJ2-2|TRBV18
CASSPTTGDTGELFF
TGTGCCAGCTCACCGACGACAGGGGACACCGGGGAGCTGTTTTTT
>NA|NA|TRBJ2-2|TRBV7-7
CASSLGGQRAGELFF
TGTGCTAGCAGCTTAGGTGGCCAACGAGCGGGGGAGCTGTTTTTT
>NA|NA|TRBJ2-5|TRBV4-3
CASSRRGLQETQYF
TGCGCCAGCAGCCGCCGGGGTCTTCAAGAGACCCAGTACTTC
>NA|NA|TRBJ1-1|TRBV7-3
CASTLPTEAFF
TGTGCCAGCACCCTCCCCACTGAAGCTTTCTTT
>NA|NA|TRBJ1-3|TRBV21-1
CASSKNDRHSGNTIYF
TGTGCCAGCAGCAAAAACGACAGGCACTCTGGAAACACCATATATTTT
>NA|NA|TRBJ1-1|TRBV27
CASSLWGQQGQAFF
TGTGCCAGCAGTTTATGGGGGCAACAGGGTCAAGCTTTCTTT
>NA|NA|TRBJ1-3|TRBV12-3/TRBV12-4
CASSFSLRNTIYF
TGTGCCAGCAGTTTCAGTCTTAGAAACACCATATATTTT
>NA|NA|TRBJ1-2|TRBV28
CATQGTVYGYTF
TGTGCCACCCAGGGAACGGTCTATGGCTACACCTTC
>NA|NA|TRBJ2-5|TRBV6-2/TRBV6-3
CASSLSETQYF
TGTGCCAGCAGTTTATCGGAGACCCAGTACTTC
>TRBD1|NA|TRBJ2-1|TRBV27
CASTVSNRGGYNEQFF
TGTGCCAGCACGGTCTCCAACAGGGGTGGGTACAATGAGCAGTTCTTC
>NA|NA|TRBJ2-7|TRBV9
CASSVRVTSSEQYF
TGTGCCAGCAGCGTTCGAGTAACCTCGAGCGAGCAGTACTTC
>NA|NA|TRBJ2-3|TRBV18
CASSPLVGGTDTQYF
TGTGCCAGCTCACCACTAGTCGGTGGCACAGATACGCAGTATTTT
>TRBD2|NA|TRBJ2-6|TRBV7-8
CASSASGGSGANVLTF
TGTGCCAGCAGCGCCAGCGGGGGGTCTGGGGCCAACGTCCTGACTTTC
>NA|NA|TRBJ2-7|TRBV5-6
CASSYSVAYEQYF
TGTGCCAGCAGCTATAGCGTCGCCTACGAGCAGTACTTC
>TRBD1|NA|TRBJ2-6|TRBV9
CASSVVRGLGSSGANVLTF
TGTGCCAGCAGCGTAGTTAGGGGGCTTGGAAGCTCTGGGGCCAACGTCCTGACTTTC
>TRBD1|NA|TRBJ1-4|TRBV19
CASRKPGQGGEKLFF
TGTGCCAGTAGGAAACCGGGACAGGGTGGTGAAAAACTGTTTTTT
>TRBD1|NA|TRBJ1-5|TRBV28
CASRQGGYNQPQHF
TGTGCCAGCAGACAGGGGGGGTACAATCAGCCCCAGCATTTT
>NA|NA|TRBJ2-6|TRBV2
CASRDSAGANVLTF
TGTGCCAGCAGGGACAGTGCCGGGGCCAACGTCCTGACTTTC
>NA|NA|TRBJ2-3|TRBV27
CASKGRRVLGWTESDTQYF
TGTGCCAGCAAGGGACGACGGGTGTTGGGGTGGACAGAATCAGATACGCAGTATTTT
>NA|NA|TRBJ2-1|TRBV30
CAWSPGGSLFEQFF
TGTGCCTGGAGTCCGGGGGGCTCTCTTTTTGAGCAGTTCTTC
>NA|NA|TRBJ2-3|TRBV7-3
CASSLTPSTDTQYF
TGTGCCAGCAGCTTAACTCCTAGCACAGATACGCAGTATTTT
>NA|NA|TRBJ2-3|TRBV25-1
CASSESGRGRTDTQYF
TGTGCCAGCAGTGAATCGGGTAGGGGCCGCACAGATACGCAGTATTTT
>NA|NA|TRBJ1-2|TRBV6-5
CASSYSLNRVKGYTF
TGTGCCAGCAGTTACTCGTTGAACAGGGTTAAAGGCTACACCTTC
>NA|NA|TRBJ1-1|TRBV12-2
CASRLHASGQKGHTEAFF
TGTGCAAGTCGCTTACATGCTTCGGGACAGAAGGGGCACACTGAAGCTTTCTTT
>NA|NA|TRBJ2-1|TRBV7-8
CASSKGVGAYNEQFF
TGTGCCAGCAGCAAGGGGGTTGGGGCCTACAATGAGCAGTTCTTC
>TRBD1|NA|TRBJ1-2|TRBV7-9
CASSLEGPGGRGYTF
TGTGCCAGCAGCTTAGAAGGCCCAGGGGGCCGGGGCTACACCTTC
>NA|NA|TRBJ1-2|TRBV11-2
CASSFEDYGYTF
TGTGCCAGCAGCTTCGAGGACTATGGCTACACCTTC
>TRBD2|NA|TRBJ2-1|TRBV9
CASSGQTSSEQFF
TGTGCCAGCAGCGGACAGACTAGCAGCGAGCAGTTCTTC
>TRBD1|NA|TRBJ2-5|TRBV7-2
CASSPRTGKETQYF
TGTGCCAGCAGCCCCCGGACAGGCAAAGAGACCCAGTACTTC
>NA|NA|TRBJ2-7|TRBV6-2/TRBV6-3
CASSYDSYEQYF
TGTGCCAGCAGTTACGACAGCTACGAGCAGTACTTC
>NA|NA|TRBJ2-1|TRBV6-1
CASSEGSSPYNEQFF
TGTGCCAGCAGTGAAGGTAGCAGCCCTTACAATGAGCAGTTCTTC
>NA|NA|TRBJ1-4|TRBV7-9
CASSLWGGDEKLFF
TGTGCCAGCAGCTTATGGGGAGGTGATGAAAAACTGTTTTTT
>TRBD1|NA|TRBJ1-3|TRBV28
CASRFWDRVRGNTIYF
TGTGCCAGCAGGTTTTGGGACAGGGTGAGGGGAAACACCATATATTTT
>NA|NA|TRBJ1-1|TRBV2
CASSEANSLNTEAFF
TGTGCCAGCAGTGAAGCCAACAGTTTGAACACTGAAGCTTTCTTT
>NA|NA|TRBJ2-3|TRBV28
CASSRTRPGEDTQYF
TGTGCCAGCAGCCGAACCCGCCCGGGAGAAGATACGCAGTATTTT
>NA|few|TRBJ1-2|TRBV19
CASSIGAGDYGYTF
TGTGCCAGTAGTATTGGCGCAGGGGACTATGGCTACACCTTC
>NA|once|TRBJ1-2|TRBV28
CASSLFSGHGYTF
TGTGCCAGCAGTTTATTTTCAGGGCATGGCTACACCTTC
>NA|NA|TRBJ1-5|TRBV6-5
CASGRGPPQHF
TGTGCCAGCGGGAGGGGCCCGCCCCAGCATTTT